Following are 7 T cell receptor beta chains from one sample sequenced in a study of T cell responses to AZD1222 COVID-19 vaccine. Here immunoSEQ multiplex PCR was the method, and the copy in TCRdb shows in-frame clones only, minus some. The sample contains tens of thousands of clones, 85% to 95% of which appear only once. Sequenced here: peripheral blood, sampled on day 0 of MenACWY control vaccination. These receptor sequences come from an adult in good health.

The chain links TRBV7-9 to TRBJ1-1, with a possible D match to TRBD1 (5 bases). The CDR3 contains 14 residues. The V gene's germline CDR1 is SEHNR and CDR2 FQNEAQ (reference sequence). The ends were cut back, 6 bases at V and 6 bases at J, with 17 bases in the middle. CDR3 DNA: TGTGCCAGCAGACCTCACTGGGACGGGGCTGAAGCTTTCTTT. Protein: CASRPHWDGAEAFF. Using reference TRBV7-9 and TRBJ1-1 for the parts outside the CDR3, the full variable domain is DTGVSQNPRHKITKRGQNVTFRCDPISEHNRLYWYRQTLGQGPEFLTYFQNEAQLEKSRLLSDRFSAERPKGSFSTLEIQRTEQGDSAMYLCASRPHWDGAEAFFGQGTRLTVV.

The chain carries TRBV28 and TRBJ1-2, with D possibly matching TRBD1 (6 bases). The V gene's germline CDR1 is MDHEN and CDR2 SYDVKM. With 4 bases removed from V and 10 bases from J, the gap between germline ends came to 19 bases. The CDR3 consists of 14 residues. CDR3 DNA: TGTGCCAGCAGTTGGGTACAGGGAAGATCGGACTACACCTTC. Translating gives CASSWVQGRSDYTF.

The genes are TRBV7-2 and TRBJ1-1; D is undetermined. Trimming took off 0 bases at V and 3 bases at J, with 14 bases between the two ends. From germline, CDR1 is SGHTA and CDR2 FQGNSA. The CDR3 consists of 16 residues. Here the CDR3 DNA reads TGTGCCAGCAGCTTAGCGCCCACCATGGGAGACACTGAAGCTTTCTTT. It encodes CASSLAPTMGDTEAFF.

V is TRBV10-2 and J is TRBJ2-3; 8 bases fit TRBD2. From germline, CDR1 is WSHSY and CDR2 SAAADI. The CDR3 length is 19 residues. Unmatched junction bases numbered 18, after V lost 5 bases and J lost 2 bases. CDR3 residues: CASSPTGPFGGRFTDTQYF. Written as DNA, the CDR3 is TGCGCCAGCAGTCCCACCGGGCCTTTTGGCGGGAGGTTCACAGATACGCAGTATTTT.

The rearrangement uses TRBV6-4 and TRBJ1-5; D is unclear. Trimming removed 0 bases from V and 4 bases from J, with 4 bases in between. CDR3 length: 13 amino acids. CDR1 is MRHNA, CDR2 SNTAGT, per germline. The CDR3, as DNA: TGTGCCAGCAGTGACTCAGCTAATCAGCCCCAGCATTTT. Protein product: CASSDSANQPQHF.

The V gene is TRBV23-1, the J gene TRBJ2-5; D is uncertain. TRBV23-1 is an ORF for which the function is uncertain. The CDR3 consists of 15 residues. Deletions cut 4 bases from V and 5 bases from J, with 17 bases between. The CDR3 nucleotides are TGCGCCAGCAGTCTTCTTAATAGATTACTGGAGACCCAGTACTTC. It codes for CASSLLNRLLETQYF.

The rearrangement links TRBV9 to TRBJ2-5; D call uncertain. Germline V gives CDR1 SGDLS, CDR2 YYNGEE. The CDR3 consists of 16 residues. Trimming removed 0 bases from V and 5 bases from J, with 17 bases in between. The chain's CDR3 is CASSVGVAPTSETQYF. Here the CDR3 DNA reads TGTGCCAGCAGCGTAGGAGTGGCTCCTACGTCGGAGACCCAGTACTTC. Full variable domain (missing parts from reference TRBV9 and TRBJ2-5): DSGVTQTPKHLITATGQRVTLRCSPRSGDLSVYWYQQSLDQGLQFLIQYYNGEERAKGNILERFSAQQFPDLHSELNLSSLELGDSALYFCASSVGVAPTSETQYFGPGTRLLVL.